The 3 T cell receptor beta chains presented below share a single source sample, sequenced in a study of blood T cell repertoires in COVID-19. Sequencing was performed with immunoSEQ multiplex PCR; in TCRdb, only in-frame clones are kept and a portion is missing. The repertoire has under 200,000 clones, around nine tenths of them found once; the top ten carry roughly 3.5%. Source material: peripheral blood. These receptors all come from a man between 65 and 85 years old with acute or convalescent COVID-19.

V usage is TRBV3-1 (or the pseudogene TRBV3-2) and J usage is TRBJ1-5; D unresolved. This CDR3 comprises 12 residues. The germline V gene has CDR1 LGHDT and CDR2 YNNKEL (reference sequence). V lost 3 bases and J lost 5, with 5 bases in between. CDR3 sequence: CASSHLDQPQHF. CDR3 in DNA: TGTGCCAGCAGCCACCTTGATCAGCCCCAGCATTTT.

The V gene is TRBV19, the J gene TRBJ1-1; 7 bases match TRBD1. CDR3 size: 13 residues. The junction had 11 bases not matched to a gene; V was cut back by 10 bases and J by 6 bases. The germline gives CDR1 LNHDA, CDR2 SQIVND (reference sequence). The CDR3: CATVQGPGPEAFF. The CDR3 coding sequence is TGTGCCACTGTACAGGGGCCGGGGCCTGAAGCTTTCTTT.

The chain is built from TRBV5-1 and TRBJ2-7; 11 positions agree with TRBD2. Per germline, CDR1 SGHRS and CDR2 YFSETQ. J lost 2 bases, V lost 4 bases, and 5 bases had no gene match. The length of the CDR3 is 15 residues. DNA of the CDR3: TGCGCCAGCAGCGTTTCTAGCGGGAGGACCTACGAGCAGTACTTC. Translating gives CASSVSSGRTYEQYF.